This T cell receptor beta chain was retrieved from a study of early T cells in non-severe SARS-CoV-2 infection. Overall study context: Sequencing targeted bulk RNA from unsorted whole blood, leaving chains unpaired.

Individual cDNA molecules each received unique molecular identifiers attached to them. Each CDR3 protein is one row after TCRdb ran MiXCR on the 5' RACE reads. The sample includes about 69,000 distinct CDR3 sequences, roughly 10% of them seen just once. Points from the study as a whole: There was a bias toward anti-spike CD8 responses in VDJdb matching, which missed private and CD4 specificities.

The germline CDR1 and CDR2 sequences are WSHSY and SAAADI. This CDR3 has 16 amino acids. V lost 1 base and J lost 1, with 14 bases in between. About this clonotype itself: Antigen unknown.

The J gene is TRBJ2-7, the V gene TRBV10-2; no firm D call. Material for sequencing was whole blood. The origin of this receptor is an adult who was a healthcare worker with PCR-confirmed SARS-CoV-2 infection or an uninfected control (not recorded which). CDR3 sequence reads: CASSEWVWIGSYEQYF. Here the CDR3 DNA reads TGCGCCAGCAGTGAGTGGGTTTGGATCGGGTCCTACGAGCAGTACTTC.